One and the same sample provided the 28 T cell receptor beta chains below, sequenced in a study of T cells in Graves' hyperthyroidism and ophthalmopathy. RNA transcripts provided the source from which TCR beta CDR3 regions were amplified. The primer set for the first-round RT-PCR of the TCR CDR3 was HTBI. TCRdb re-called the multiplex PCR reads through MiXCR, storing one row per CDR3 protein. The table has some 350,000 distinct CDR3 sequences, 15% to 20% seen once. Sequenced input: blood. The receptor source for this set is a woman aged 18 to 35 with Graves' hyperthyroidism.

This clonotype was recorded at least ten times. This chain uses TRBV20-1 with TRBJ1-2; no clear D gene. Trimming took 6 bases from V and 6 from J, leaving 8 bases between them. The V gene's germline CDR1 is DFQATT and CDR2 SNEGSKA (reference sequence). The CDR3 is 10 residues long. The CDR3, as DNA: TGCAGTGCGCGACCTAATGGCTACACCTTC. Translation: CSARPNGYTF.

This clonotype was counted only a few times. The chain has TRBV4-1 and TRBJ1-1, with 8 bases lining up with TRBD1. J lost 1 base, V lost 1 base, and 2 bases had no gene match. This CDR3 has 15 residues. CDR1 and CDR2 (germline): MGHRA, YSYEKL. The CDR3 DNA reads TGCGCCAGCAGCCAAGGACAGGGGCCGAACACTGAAGCTTTCTTT. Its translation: CASSQGQGPNTEAFF.

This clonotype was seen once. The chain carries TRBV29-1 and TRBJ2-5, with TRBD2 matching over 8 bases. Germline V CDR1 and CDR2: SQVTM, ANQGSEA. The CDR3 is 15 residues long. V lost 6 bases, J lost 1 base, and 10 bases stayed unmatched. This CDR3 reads CSVELGLASQETQYF. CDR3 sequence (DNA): TGCAGCGTAGAACTTGGACTAGCCAGCCAAGAGACCCAGTACTTC.

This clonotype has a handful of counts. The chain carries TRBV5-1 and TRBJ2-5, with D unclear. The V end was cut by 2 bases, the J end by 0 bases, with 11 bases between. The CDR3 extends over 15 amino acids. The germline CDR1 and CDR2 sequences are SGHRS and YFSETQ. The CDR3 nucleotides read TGCGCCAGCAGCTTTTCTTTTCCGGACCAAGAGACCCAGTACTTC. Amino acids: CASSFSFPDQETQYF.

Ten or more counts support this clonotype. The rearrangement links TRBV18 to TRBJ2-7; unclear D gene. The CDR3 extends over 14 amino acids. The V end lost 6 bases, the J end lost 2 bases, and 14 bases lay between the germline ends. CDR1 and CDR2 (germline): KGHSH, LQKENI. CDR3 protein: CASSPGGETYEQYF. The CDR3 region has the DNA TGTGCCAGCTCCCCCGGCGGCGAGACCTACGAGCAGTACTTC. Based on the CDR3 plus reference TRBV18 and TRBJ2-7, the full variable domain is NAGVMQNPRHLVRRRGQEARLRCSPMKGHSHVYWYRQLPEEGLKFMVYLQKENIIDESGMPKERFSAEFPKEGPSILRIQQVVRGDSAAYFCASSPGGETYEQYFGPGTRLTVT.

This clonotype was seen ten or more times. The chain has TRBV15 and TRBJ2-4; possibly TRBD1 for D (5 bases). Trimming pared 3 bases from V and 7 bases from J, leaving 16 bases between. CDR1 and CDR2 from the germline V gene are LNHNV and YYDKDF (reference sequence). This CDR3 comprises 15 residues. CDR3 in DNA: TGTGCCACCAGCAGGTTTGGGGCGAATCTTAACATTCAGTACTTC. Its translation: CATSRFGANLNIQYF. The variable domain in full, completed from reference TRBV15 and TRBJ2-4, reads DAMVIQNPRYQVTQFGKPVTLSCSQTLNHNVMYWYQQKSSQAPKLLFHYYDKDFNNEADTPDNFQSRRPNTSFCFLDIRSPGLGDTAMYLCATSRFGANLNIQYFGAGTRLSVL.

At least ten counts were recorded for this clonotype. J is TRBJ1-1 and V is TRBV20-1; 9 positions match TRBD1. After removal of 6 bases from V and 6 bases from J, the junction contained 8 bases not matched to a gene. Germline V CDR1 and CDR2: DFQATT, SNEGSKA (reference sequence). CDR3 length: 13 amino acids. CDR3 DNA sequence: TGCAGTGCCGACGGGACAGGGAAAGCTGAAGCTTTCTTT. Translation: CSADGTGKAEAFF.

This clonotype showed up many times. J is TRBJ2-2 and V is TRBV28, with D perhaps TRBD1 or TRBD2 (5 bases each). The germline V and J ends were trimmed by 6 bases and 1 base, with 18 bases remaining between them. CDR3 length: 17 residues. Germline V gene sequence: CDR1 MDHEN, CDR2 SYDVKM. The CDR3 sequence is CASSRLYAGWNTGELFF. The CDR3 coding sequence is TGTGCCAGCAGCCGACTATACGCAGGGTGGAACACCGGGGAGCTGTTTTTT.

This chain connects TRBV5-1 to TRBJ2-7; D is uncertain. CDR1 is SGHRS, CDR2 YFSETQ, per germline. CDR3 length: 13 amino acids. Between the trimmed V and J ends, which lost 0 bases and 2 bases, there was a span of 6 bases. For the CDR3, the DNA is TGCGCCAGCAGCTTGGATCAGCCCTACGAGCAGTACTTC. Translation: CASSLDQPYEQYF.

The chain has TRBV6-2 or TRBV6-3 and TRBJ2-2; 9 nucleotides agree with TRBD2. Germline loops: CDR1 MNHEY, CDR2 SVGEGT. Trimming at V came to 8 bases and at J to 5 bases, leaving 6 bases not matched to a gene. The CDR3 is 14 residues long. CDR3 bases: TGTGCCAGCGGCGCCCTAGCGGGGACCGGGGAGCTGTTTTTT. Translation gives CASGALAGTGELFF.

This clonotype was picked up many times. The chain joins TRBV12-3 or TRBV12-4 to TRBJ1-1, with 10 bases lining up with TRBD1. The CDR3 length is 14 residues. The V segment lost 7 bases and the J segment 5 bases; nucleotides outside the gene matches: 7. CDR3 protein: CASIRTGGDTEAFF. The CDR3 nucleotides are TGTGCCAGCATCCGGACAGGGGGGGATACTGAAGCTTTCTTT.

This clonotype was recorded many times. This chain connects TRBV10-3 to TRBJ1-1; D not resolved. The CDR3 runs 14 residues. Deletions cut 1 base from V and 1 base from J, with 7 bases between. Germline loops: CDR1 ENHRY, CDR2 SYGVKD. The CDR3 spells CAISEWLPNTEAFF. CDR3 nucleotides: TGTGCCATCAGTGAGTGGCTCCCGAACACTGAAGCTTTCTTT.

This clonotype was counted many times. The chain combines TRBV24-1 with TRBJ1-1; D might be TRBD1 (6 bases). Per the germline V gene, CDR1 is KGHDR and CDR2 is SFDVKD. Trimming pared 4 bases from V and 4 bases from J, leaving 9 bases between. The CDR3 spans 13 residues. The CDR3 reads CATSEQGGTEAFF. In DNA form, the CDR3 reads TGTGCCACCAGTGAACAGGGAGGCACTGAAGCTTTCTTT.

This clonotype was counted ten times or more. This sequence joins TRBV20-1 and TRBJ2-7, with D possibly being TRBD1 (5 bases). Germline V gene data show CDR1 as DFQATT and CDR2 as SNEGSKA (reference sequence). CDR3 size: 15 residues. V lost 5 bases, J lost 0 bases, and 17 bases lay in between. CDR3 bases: TGCAGTGCTTCCCCGTACGGACAACCCTCCTACGAGCAGTACTTC. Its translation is CSASPYGQPSYEQYF.

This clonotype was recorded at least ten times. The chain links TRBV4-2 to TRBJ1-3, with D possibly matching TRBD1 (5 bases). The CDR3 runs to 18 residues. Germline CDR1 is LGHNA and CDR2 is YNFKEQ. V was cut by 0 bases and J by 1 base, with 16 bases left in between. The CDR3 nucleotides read TGTGCCAGCAGCCAAGATGCATCCGCAGGGCGTTCTGGAAACACCATATATTTT. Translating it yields CASSQDASAGRSGNTIYF.

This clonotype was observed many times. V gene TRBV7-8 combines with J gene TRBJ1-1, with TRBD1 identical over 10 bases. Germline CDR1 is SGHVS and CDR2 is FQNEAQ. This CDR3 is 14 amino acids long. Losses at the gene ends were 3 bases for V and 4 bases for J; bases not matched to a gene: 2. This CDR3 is CASSLGTGVTEAFF. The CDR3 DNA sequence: TGTGCCAGCAGCTTGGGGACAGGGGTCACTGAAGCTTTCTTT. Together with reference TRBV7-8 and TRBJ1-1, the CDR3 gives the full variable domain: GAGVSQSPRYKVAKRGQDVALRCDPISGHVSLFWYQQALGQGPEFLTYFQNEAQLDKSGLPSDRFFAERPEGSVSTLKIQRTQQEDSAVYLCASSLGTGVTEAFFGQGTRLTVV.

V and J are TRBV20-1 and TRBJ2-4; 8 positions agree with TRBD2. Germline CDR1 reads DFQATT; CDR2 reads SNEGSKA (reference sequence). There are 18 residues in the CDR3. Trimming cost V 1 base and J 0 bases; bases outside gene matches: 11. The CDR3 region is CSARGVGGGFQAKNIQYF. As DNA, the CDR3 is TGCAGTGCTAGAGGTGTCGGGGGGGGCTTTCAAGCCAAAAACATTCAGTACTTC.

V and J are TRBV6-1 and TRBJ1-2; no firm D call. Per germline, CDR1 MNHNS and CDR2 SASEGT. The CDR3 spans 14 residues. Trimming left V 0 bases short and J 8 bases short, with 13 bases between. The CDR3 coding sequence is TGTGCCAGCAGTGAAGCTCCGAGATCGGGAGGCTACACCTTC. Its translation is CASSEAPRSGGYTF.

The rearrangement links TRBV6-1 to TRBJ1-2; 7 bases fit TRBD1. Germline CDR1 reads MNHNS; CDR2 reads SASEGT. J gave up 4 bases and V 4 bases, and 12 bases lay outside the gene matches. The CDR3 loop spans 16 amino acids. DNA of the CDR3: TGTGCCAGCAGTGGGTTTGTCCGGGACAGCCCCTATGGCTACACCTTC. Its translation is CASSGFVRDSPYGYTF.

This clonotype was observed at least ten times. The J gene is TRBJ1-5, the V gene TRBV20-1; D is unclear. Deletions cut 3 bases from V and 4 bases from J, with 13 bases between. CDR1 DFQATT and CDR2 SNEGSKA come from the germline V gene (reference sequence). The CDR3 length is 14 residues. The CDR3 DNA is TGCAGTGCTAGTGCCCTGGGAGAGAATCAGCCCCAGCATTTT. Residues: CSASALGENQPQHF.

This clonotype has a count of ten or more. The chain's CDR3 is CSATWTSGGKETQYF. The CDR3 DNA reads as TGCAGTGCTACTTGGACTAGCGGGGGGAAAGAGACCCAGTACTTC. This rearrangement joins TRBV20-1 to TRBJ2-5, with 14 bases that match TRBD2. Germline values: CDR1 DFQATT, CDR2 SNEGSKA (reference sequence). Trimming took 4 bases from V and 3 from J; bases not matched to a gene: 4. The CDR3 has 15 amino acids.

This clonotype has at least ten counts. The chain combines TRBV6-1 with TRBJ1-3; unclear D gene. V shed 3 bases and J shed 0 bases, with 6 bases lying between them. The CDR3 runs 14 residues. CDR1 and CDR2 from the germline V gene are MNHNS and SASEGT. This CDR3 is CASSDRSSGNTIYF. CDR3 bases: TGTGCCAGCAGTGACAGAAGCTCTGGAAACACCATATATTTT.

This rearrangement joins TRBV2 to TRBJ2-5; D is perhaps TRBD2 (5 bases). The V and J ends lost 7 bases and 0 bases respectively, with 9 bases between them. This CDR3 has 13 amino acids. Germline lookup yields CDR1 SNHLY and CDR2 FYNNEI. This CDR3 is CASMRADQETQYF. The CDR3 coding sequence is TGTGCCAGCATGAGGGCAGACCAAGAGACCCAGTACTTC.

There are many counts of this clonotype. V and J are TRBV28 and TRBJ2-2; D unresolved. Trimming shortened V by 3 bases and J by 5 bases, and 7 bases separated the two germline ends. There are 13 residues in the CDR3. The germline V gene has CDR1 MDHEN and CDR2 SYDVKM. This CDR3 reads CASSFGWTGELFF. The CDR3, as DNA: TGTGCCAGCAGTTTTGGATGGACCGGGGAGCTGTTTTTT.

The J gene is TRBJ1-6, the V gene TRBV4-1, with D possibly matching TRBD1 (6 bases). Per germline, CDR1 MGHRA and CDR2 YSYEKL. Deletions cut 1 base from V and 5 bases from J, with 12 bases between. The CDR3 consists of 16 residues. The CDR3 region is CASSQAPGADNSPLHF. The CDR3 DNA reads TGCGCCAGCAGCCAAGCTCCGGGGGCAGATAATTCACCCCTCCACTTT.

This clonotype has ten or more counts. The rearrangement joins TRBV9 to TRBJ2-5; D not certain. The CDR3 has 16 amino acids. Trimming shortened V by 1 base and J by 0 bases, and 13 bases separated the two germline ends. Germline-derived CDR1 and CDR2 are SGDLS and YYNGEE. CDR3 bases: TGTGCCAGCAGCGTATCGGCAGGAACTTACCAAGAGACCCAGTACTTC. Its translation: CASSVSAGTYQETQYF.

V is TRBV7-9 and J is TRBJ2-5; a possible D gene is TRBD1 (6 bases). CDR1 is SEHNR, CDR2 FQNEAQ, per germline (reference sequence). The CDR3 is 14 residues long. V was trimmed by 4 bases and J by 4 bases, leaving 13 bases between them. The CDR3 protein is CASSSLPQGETQYF. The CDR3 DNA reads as TGTGCCAGCAGCTCGCTTCCACAGGGAGAGACCCAGTACTTC. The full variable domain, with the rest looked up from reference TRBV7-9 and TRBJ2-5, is DTGVSQNPRHKITKRGQNVTFRCDPISEHNRLYWYRQTLGQGPEFLTYFQNEAQLEKSRLLSDRFSAERPKGSFSTLEIQRTEQGDSAMYLCASSSLPQGETQYFGPGTRLLVL.

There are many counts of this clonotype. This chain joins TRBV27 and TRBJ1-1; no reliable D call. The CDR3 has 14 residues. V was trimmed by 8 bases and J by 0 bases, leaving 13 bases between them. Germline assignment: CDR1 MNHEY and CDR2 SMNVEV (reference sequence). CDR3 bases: TGTGCCAGCCTTTCCCTCCGGCTGAACACTGAAGCTTTCTTT. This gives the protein CASLSLRLNTEAFF.